This TCR beta chain emerged from a study of cytomegalovirus exposure and HLA in healthy donors. Study-level results: TRBV6-2, TRBV6-3 and some other V segments were unresolvable in 87-base-pair reads. Presence/absence analyses assumed roughly uniform sequencing depth across donors. Three CMV-associated chains were confirmed in vitro to be specific for CMV antigens. Highly shared sequence variants in one cluster were likely a sequencing artifact.

Primers included in the PCR were 60 Vbeta and 13 Jbeta primers. Sequencing was performed with immunoSEQ multiplex PCR; in TCRdb, only in-frame clones are kept and a portion is missing. The data hold some 130,000 clones, with about 80% observed a single time. Notes on this clone: No antigen is known for it.

This CDR3 is 12 amino acids long. Per the germline V gene, CDR1 is SEHNR and CDR2 is FQNEAQ (reference sequence). Trimming removed 5 bases at V and 4 bases at J, with 8 bases between. Specimen: PBMCs. This TCR was sampled from a man younger than 45 in good health. V is TRBV7-9 and J is TRBJ1-2; D unresolved. CDR3 region: CASSPSVYGYTF. The CDR3 DNA reads as TGTGCCAGCAGCCCCAGTGTCTATGGCTACACCTTC.